These T cell receptor beta chains were read from a single sample in a study of radiotherapy plus CTLA-4 blockade in lung cancer. Sequencing used immunoSEQ multiplex PCR; TCRdb keeps in-frame clones, though not all of them. This sample has under 65,000 clones, with roughly four fifths found just once. The sequenced sample was peripheral blood, obtained from a patient treated with radiotherapy plus ipilimumab. The receptors were sampled from a human donor with non-small cell lung cancer whose response to radiotherapy plus ipilimumab could not be evaluated. Both conserved end residues are trimmed from each CDR3. Size is omitted from some rows. Given values are once, few, many or a class for expanded clones.

clone_size,cdr3_length,v_call,cdr3_aa
-,13,TRBV5-6,ASSPDSKANEKLF
-,13,TRBV28,ASSYTGSYSYEQY
-,14,TRBV6-5,ASSYREGSGANVLT
-,14,TRBV7-9,ASSLGATGGHEKLF
-,14,TRBV5-4,ASRARWRETFNEQF
-,15,TRBV29-1,SARAGGGTSGSYEQY
-,14,TRBV19,ATRLAGSRSTDTQY
-,11,TRBV18,ASSSGGAAEAF
-,14,TRBV12-5,ASGLPPTGDNYGYT
-,12,TRBV19,ASSPSASGNPQF
few,12,TRBV7-9,ASSFERGGNEQF
-,19,TRBV28,ASSFPRLRGTTSSDTDTQY
once,13,TRBV7-2,ASSLADTTISGYT
-,9,TRBV7-9,ASRRAAEQF